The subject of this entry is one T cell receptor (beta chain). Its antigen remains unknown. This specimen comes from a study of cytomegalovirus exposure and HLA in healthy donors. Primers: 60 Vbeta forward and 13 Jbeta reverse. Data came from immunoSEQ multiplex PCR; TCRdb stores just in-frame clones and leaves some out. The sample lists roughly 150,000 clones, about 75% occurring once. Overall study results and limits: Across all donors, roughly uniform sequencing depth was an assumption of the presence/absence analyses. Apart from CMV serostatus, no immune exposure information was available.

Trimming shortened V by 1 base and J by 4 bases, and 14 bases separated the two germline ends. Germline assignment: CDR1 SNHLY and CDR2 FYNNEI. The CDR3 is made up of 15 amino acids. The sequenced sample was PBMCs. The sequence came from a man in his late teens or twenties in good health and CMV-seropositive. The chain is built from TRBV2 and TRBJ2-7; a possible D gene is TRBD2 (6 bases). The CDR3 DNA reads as TGTGCCAGCAGTGAAGGACCGGAGGGCCTGTACGAGCAGTACTTC. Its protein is CASSEGPEGLYEQYF.